The 7 T cell receptor beta chains reported below all come from one sample, sequenced in a study of blood T cell repertoires in COVID-19. The table came from immunoSEQ multiplex PCR; TCRdb's copy has only in-frame clones and leaves some out. The sample shows around 400,000 clones, around 89% of them seen only once. Material: peripheral blood. The receptors here all came from a man aged 35 to 55 with acute or convalescent COVID-19.

This rearrangement joins TRBV9 to TRBJ2-7, with a weak D call TRBD2 (5 bases). V lost 4 bases to trimming and J lost 4 bases, with 21 bases between them. Germline values: CDR1 SGDLS, CDR2 YYNGEE. The CDR3 consists of 16 residues. CDR3 nucleotides: TGTGCCAGCAGCCCTCGAGCTAGCCCTACATTATACGAGCAGTACTTC. Encoded protein: CASSPRASPTLYEQYF.

The chain couples TRBV28 to TRBJ2-2; possible D gene TRBD2, 5 bases. V gave up 3 bases and J gave up 5 bases, with 16 bases separating them. The germline V gene encodes CDR1 MDHEN and CDR2 SYDVKM. This CDR3 has 16 amino acids. In DNA form, the CDR3 reads TGTGCCAGCAGTTTTTTGTCCACCCGGAGGACCGGGGAGCTGTTTTTT. This sequence encodes CASSFLSTRRTGELFF. The whole variable domain, filled in from reference TRBV28 and TRBJ2-2, reads DVKVTQSSRYLVKRTGEKVFLECVQDMDHENMFWYRQDPGLGLRLIYFSYDVKMKEKGDIPEGYSVSREKKERFSLILESASTNQTSMYLCASSFLSTRRTGELFFGEGSRLTVL.

The gene calls are TRBV24-1 and TRBJ1-5; the D gene is possibly TRBD1 (6 bases). V lost 2 bases, J lost 2 bases, and 15 bases lay in between. Germline V gene lookup returns CDR1 KGHDR and CDR2 SFDVKD. This CDR3 is 17 amino acids long. DNA for the CDR3: TGTGCCACCAGTGATTCTGTCAGACAGGAGGGCAATCAGCCCCAGCATTTT. It yields the protein CATSDSVRQEGNQPQHF.

Turning to this clone: Other DNA sequences from this sample encode an identical CDR3 as well. V is TRBV18 and J is TRBJ2-5; TRBD1 matches at 8 bases. The trim removed 4 bases at V and 2 bases at J, leaving 3 bases unmatched. From germline, CDR1 is KGHSH and CDR2 LQKENI. This CDR3 is 14 amino acids long. CDR3 sequence reads: CASSLGQGQETQYF. The CDR3 region has the DNA TGTGCCAGCTCACTCGGACAGGGACAAGAGACCCAGTACTTC. Using reference TRBV18 and TRBJ2-5 for the parts outside the CDR3, the full variable domain is NAGVMQNPRHLVRRRGQEARLRCSPMKGHSHVYWYRQLPEEGLKFMVYLQKENIIDESGMPKERFSAEFPKEGPSILRIQQVVRGDSAAYFCASSLGQGQETQYFGPGTRLLVL.

The rearrangement uses TRBV28 and TRBJ1-6, with unresolved D. The CDR3 extends over 15 amino acids. Deletions cut 2 bases from V and 4 bases from J, with 9 bases between. Germline V gene lookup returns CDR1 MDHEN and CDR2 SYDVKM. CDR3 nucleotides: TGTGCCAGCAGTTTAGCGGTTTTGTATAATTCACCCCTCCACTTT. Protein product: CASSLAVLYNSPLHF.

The gene calls are TRBV5-1 and TRBJ2-1, with TRBD2 identical over 7 bases. Germline loops: CDR1 SGHRS, CDR2 YFSETQ. With V trimmed by 2 bases and J by 6 bases, 2 bases remained unmatched. The CDR3 loop spans 13 amino acids. The CDR3 bases are TGCGCCAGCAGCTTCCCTAGCGGCAATGAGCAGTTCTTC. Translating it yields CASSFPSGNEQFF.

CDR3 sequence reads: CASSQWGGEQFF. For the CDR3, the DNA is TGCGCCAGCAGCCAGTGGGGGGGTGAGCAGTTCTTC. This rearrangement joins TRBV5-1 to TRBJ2-1; 7 positions agree with TRBD2. The V gene's germline CDR1 is SGHRS and CDR2 YFSETQ. The J segment lost 9 bases and the V segment lost 4 bases, leaving 4 bases of the junction unmatched. The CDR3 is made up of 12 amino acids. Together with reference TRBV5-1 and TRBJ2-1, the CDR3 gives the full variable domain: KAGVTQTPRYLIKTRGQQVTLSCSPISGHRSVSWYQQTPGQGLQFLFEYFSETQRNKGNFPGRFSGRQFSNSRSEMNVSTLELGDSALYLCASSQWGGEQFFGPGTRLTVL.